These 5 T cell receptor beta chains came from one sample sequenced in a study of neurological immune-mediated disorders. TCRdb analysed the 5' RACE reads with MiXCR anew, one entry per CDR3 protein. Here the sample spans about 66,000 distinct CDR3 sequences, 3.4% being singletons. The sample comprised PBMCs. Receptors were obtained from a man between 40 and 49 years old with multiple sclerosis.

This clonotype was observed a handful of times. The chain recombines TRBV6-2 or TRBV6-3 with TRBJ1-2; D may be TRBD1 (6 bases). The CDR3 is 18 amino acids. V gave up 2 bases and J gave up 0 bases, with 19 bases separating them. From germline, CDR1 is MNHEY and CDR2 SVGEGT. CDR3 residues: CASSYTPGQRRPNYGYTF. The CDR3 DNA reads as TGTGCCAGCAGTTACACTCCCGGACAGCGACGCCCTAACTATGGCTACACCTTC.

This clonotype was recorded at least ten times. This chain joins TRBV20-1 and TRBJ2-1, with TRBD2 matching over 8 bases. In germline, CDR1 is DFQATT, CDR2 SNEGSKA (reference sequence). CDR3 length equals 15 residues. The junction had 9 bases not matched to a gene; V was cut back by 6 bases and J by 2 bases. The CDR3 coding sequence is TGCAGTGCCCGAGACGGAGCGGGGGCCTACAATGAGCAGTTCTTC. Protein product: CSARDGAGAYNEQFF.

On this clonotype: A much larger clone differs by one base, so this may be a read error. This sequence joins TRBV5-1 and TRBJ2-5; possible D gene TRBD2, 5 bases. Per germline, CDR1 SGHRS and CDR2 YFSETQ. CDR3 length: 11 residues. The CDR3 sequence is CDSGGEETQYF. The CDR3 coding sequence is TGCGACAGCGGCGGCGAAGAGACCCAGTACTTC.

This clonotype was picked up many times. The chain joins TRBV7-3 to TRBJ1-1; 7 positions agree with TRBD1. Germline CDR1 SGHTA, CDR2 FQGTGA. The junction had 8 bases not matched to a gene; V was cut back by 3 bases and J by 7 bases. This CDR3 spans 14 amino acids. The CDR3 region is CASSFQGEGGEAFF. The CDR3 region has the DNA TGTGCCAGCAGCTTTCAGGGGGAAGGGGGTGAAGCTTTCTTT.

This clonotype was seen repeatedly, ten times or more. The CDR3 coding sequence is TGCAGTGTACCTAGCGGGGGGGCGCTAGCCAAAAACATTCAGTACTTC. It is translated as CSVPSGGALAKNIQYF. The gene calls are TRBV20-1 and TRBJ2-4, with 12 bases that match TRBD2. This CDR3 comprises 16 residues. V lost 7 bases to trimming and J lost 0 bases; unmatched junction nucleotides: 7. Germline CDR1 DFQATT, CDR2 SNEGSKA (reference sequence).